This is a list of T cell receptor beta chains from one sample in a study of shared clonotypes between healthy human individuals. Profiled with immunoSEQ multiplex PCR; TCRdb holds only in-frame clones, not every one. The data show about 530,000 clones, with 60% to 80% seen just once and around an eighth held by the top ten. The source material was PBMCs. The receptors derive from a middle-aged woman in good health. Some clones in this sample may be carry-over from other donors' samples. Both conserved end residues are part of each CDR3. Fields, in order: CDR3 DNA, CDR3 protein, V gene, D gene, CDR3 length, clone size, J gene. The D gene is left open where the match is weak. Clone size is given for some rows only: seen once, a few or many times, or a class if the clone is expanded.

TGTGCCAGCAGCCGTACGAGGTCTGAAAAACTGTTTTTT,CASSRTRSEKLFF,TRBV14,-,13,-,TRBJ1-4
TGCGCCAGCAGCCGGGATATGACTGGGACTGAAGCTTTCTTT,CASSRDMTGTEAFF,TRBV4-3,-,14,-,TRBJ1-1
TGTGCCAGCAGTTTAGGAGGGGAGGGTGAAAAACTGTTTTTT,CASSLGGEGEKLFF,TRBV28,-,14,-,TRBJ1-4
TGCGCCAGCAGTGTGGATGAGCTGAGGGCTACGCAGTATTTT,CASSVDELRATQYF,TRBV10-2,-,14,-,TRBJ2-3
TGTGCCAGCAGCTTCCTGTGGACTAGCGGATCCTACAATGAGCAGTTCTTC,CASSFLWTSGSYNEQFF,TRBV11-1,TRBD2,17,-,TRBJ2-1
TGTGCCAGCAGCTTATGGTCGTCCGCTGAAGCTTTCTTT,CASSLWSSAEAFF,TRBV11-2,-,13,-,TRBJ1-1
TGTGCCATCAGCACACTAGCGGGAGGTGCCTACGAGCAGTACTTC,CAISTLAGGAYEQYF,TRBV10-3,TRBD2,15,-,TRBJ2-7
TGCGCCAGCAGCCCCGGACAGACGAACACCGGGGAGCTGTTTTTT,CASSPGQTNTGELFF,TRBV4-3,-,15,-,TRBJ2-2
TGCGCCAGCAATACAACAGGGATCACTGAAGCTTTCTTT,CASNTTGITEAFF,TRBV23-1,-,13,-,TRBJ1-1
TGTGCCAGCTCCCCCGGGACAGGCATGAACACTGAAGCTTTCTTT,CASSPGTGMNTEAFF,TRBV18,TRBD1,15,-,TRBJ1-1
TGTGCCAGCAGTTTCCACCTCCGGCCGACAGGGAGATACACCATATATTTT,CASSFHLRPTGRYTIYF,TRBV28,TRBD1,17,-,TRBJ1-3
TGTGCCAGCAGTTTATCGCCCTTGAGGGGCAATGAGCAGTTCTTC,CASSLSPLRGNEQFF,TRBV27,-,15,-,TRBJ2-1
TGTGCCAGTACCGCGGGACAAAAATACCCCCATGAGCAGTTCTTC,CASTAGQKYPHEQFF,TRBV19,-,15,-,TRBJ2-1
TGCGCCAGCAGCTTGCGGGCTTCCTACGAGCAGTACTTC,CASSLRASYEQYF,TRBV5-1,-,13,-,TRBJ2-7
TGTGCCAGCAGTTTCCGGCCGCCGGATGAAAAACTGTTTTTT,CASSFRPPDEKLFF,TRBV28,-,14,-,TRBJ1-4
TGTGCCAGCAGCGTAAAGCGAGTCGGTTCAGATACGCAGTATTTT,CASSVKRVGSDTQYF,TRBV9,-,15,-,TRBJ2-3
TGTGCCAGCAGTTTCCCACAGGACCCTAGGGGCTACACCTTC,CASSFPQDPRGYTF,TRBV28,-,14,-,TRBJ1-2
TGCGCCAGCAGCCCCGAGGCCCAAGGACAGCCCCAGCATTTT,CASSPEAQGQPQHF,TRBV5-1,-,14,-,TRBJ1-5
TGTGCCAGCAGCTTAGCTCGAGGATCTCTACGCGAGCAGTACTTC,CASSLARGSLREQYF,TRBV7-9,-,15,-,TRBJ2-7
TGTGCCAGCAGCACGAGACGGGGAGTCTCTGGGGCCAACGTCCTGACTTTC,CASSTRRGVSGANVLTF,TRBV9,-,17,-,TRBJ2-6
TGTGCCAGTAGTATTCCCCGGGCCCAAGAGACCCAGTACTTC,CASSIPRAQETQYF,TRBV19,-,14,-,TRBJ2-5
TGTGCTAGCAGCTTAGGACTAGCGAATTACAATGAGCAGTTCTTC,CASSLGLANYNEQFF,TRBV7-7,TRBD2,15,-,TRBJ2-1
TGTGCCAGCAGTGGAGGGGGGTTGGGGGAAAAACTGGTTTTT,CASSGGGLGEKLVF,TRBV28,-,14,-,TRBJ1-4
TGTGCCACAACCGAACAGGGAGGGGGCAATCAGCCCCAGCATTTT,CATTEQGGGNQPQHF,TRBV15,-,15,-,TRBJ1-5
TGCGCCAGCAGCCCCGAGGGCGAGGATCAGCCCCAGCATTTT,CASSPEGEDQPQHF,TRBV5-1,-,14,-,TRBJ1-5
TGTGCCAGCAGCTTGTTGACAGACTCTAATGAAAAACTGTTTTTT,CASSLLTDSNEKLFF,TRBV7-9,-,15,-,TRBJ1-4
TGTGCCAGCAGGGACAGGGCCTACTACGAGCAGTACTTC,CASRDRAYYEQYF,TRBV28,TRBD1,13,-,TRBJ2-7
TGTGCCAGCAGCTCCCCCCTACCTGACAGGGCCTCTGGCTACACCTTC,CASSSPLPDRASGYTF,TRBV7-9,TRBD1,16,many,TRBJ1-2
TGTGCCAGCAGTGAAGGCGGGGGAGATACCGGGGAGCTGTTTTTT,CASSEGGGDTGELFF,TRBV6-4,TRBD2,15,many,TRBJ2-2
TGTGCCAGCGCCGAGTATAGCAATCAGCCCCAGCATTTT,CASAEYSNQPQHF,TRBV6-5,-,13,-,TRBJ1-5
TGTGCCAGCAGCCCCAGACCCCTTGCAGGGGTCTATGGCTACACCTTC,CASSPRPLAGVYGYTF,TRBV9,-,16,-,TRBJ1-2
TGCAGCGTTGGGGCTGACTTGAACACTGAAGCTTTCTTT,CSVGADLNTEAFF,TRBV29-1,-,13,-,TRBJ1-1
TGTGCCAGTAGTCCCAGCAGCCTCTCCTACGAGCAGTACTTC,CASSPSSLSYEQYF,TRBV19,-,14,-,TRBJ2-7
TGCGCCAGCAGTGGCGGGAACTACGAGCAGTACTTC,CASSGGNYEQYF,TRBV10-1,-,12,-,TRBJ2-7
TGTGCCAGCAGCTTAGGTGTGGGGACGGTGGGGATTAATGAAAAACTGTTTTTT,CASSLGVGTVGINEKLFF,TRBV7-2,-,18,once,TRBJ1-4
TGTGCCAGCAGCCCTTACAGGGGGCGACCTCCCGAGCAGTACTTC,CASSPYRGRPPEQYF,TRBV7-9,TRBD1,15,-,TRBJ2-7
TGTGCCAGCAGCGGGCAGGGAGCTAATGAAAAACTGTTTTTT,CASSGQGANEKLFF,TRBV5-4,-,14,-,TRBJ1-4
TGTGCCAGCAGCGGGGGACAGGGGGTTTCCTACAATGAGCAGTTCTTC,CASSGGQGVSYNEQFF,TRBV6-6,TRBD1,16,-,TRBJ2-1
TGTGCCAGTAGTGCGCCAGAGGATCCCAAAAACATTCAGTACTTC,CASSAPEDPKNIQYF,TRBV19,-,15,-,TRBJ2-4
TGTGCCAGCAGTTCCCCCACCGGCGGGAGAAATACTAGACAGCAGTACTTC,CASSSPTGGRNTRQQYF,TRBV27,TRBD2,17,-,TRBJ2-7
TGTGCCAGCAGCCATTCCGGACAGTCCCCTTACTCTGGAAACACCATATATTTT,CASSHSGQSPYSGNTIYF,TRBV11-2,-,18,-,TRBJ1-3
TGCGCCAGCAGCCAACCACCAGGGCGGGAGATGGATACGCAGTATTTT,CASSQPPGREMDTQYF,TRBV4-1,TRBD2,16,-,TRBJ2-3
TGTGCCATCAGTGAGTCTATCAGAAGTACAGGCCTCCCTACTGAAGCTTTCTTT,CAISESIRSTGLPTEAFF,TRBV10-3,-,18,-,TRBJ1-1
TGTGCCAGCAGCTCCCTACATGGGAACACTGAAGCTTTCTTT,CASSSLHGNTEAFF,TRBV11-2,-,14,-,TRBJ1-1
TGTGCCAGCAGCTTGCAGGTAGAGACCCAGTACTTC,CASSLQVETQYF,TRBV7-9,-,12,-,TRBJ2-5
TGTGCCAGTAAGAAGGGACAGCAAGACTACGAGCAGTACTTC,CASKKGQQDYEQYF,TRBV19,TRBD1,14,-,TRBJ2-7
TGTGCCAGCATGTATCCGGGAAACTATGGCTACACCTTC,CASMYPGNYGYTF,TRBV28,-,13,few,TRBJ1-2
TGTGCCAGTAGTATCGGGACAGGTTCCTACGAGCAGTACTTC,CASSIGTGSYEQYF,TRBV19,TRBD1,14,-,TRBJ2-7
TGTGCCAGCAGTTATAACACCGCTAGTGGGTCCGGGGAGCTGTTTTTT,CASSYNTASGSGELFF,TRBV28,-,16,-,TRBJ2-2
TGTGCCAGCAGCGAGGGACTAGCGGGAGCGGCTTACGAGCAGTACTTC,CASSEGLAGAAYEQYF,TRBV7-2,TRBD2,16,-,TRBJ2-7
TGTGCCAGCGTTCTCAGGGGGCTTCCCTACGAGCAGTACTTC,CASVLRGLPYEQYF,TRBV5-4,TRBD1,14,-,TRBJ2-7
TGTGCCAGCAGTTTGAAGGTGACAGGGGCCTACGAGCAGTACTTC,CASSLKVTGAYEQYF,TRBV28,TRBD1,15,-,TRBJ2-7
TGTGCCAGCAGTTACGCGGGACGGGGTTCATCTGAAGCTTTCTTT,CASSYAGRGSSEAFF,TRBV6-5,-,15,many,TRBJ1-1
TGTGCCAGCAGTGACCCCTTAACAGGGAAGGGGTACTTC,CASSDPLTGKGYF,TRBV25-1,-,13,once,TRBJ2-4
TGTGCCAGCACTGAATCTAGGGGGGTCAAAAACATTCAGTACTTC,CASTESRGVKNIQYF,TRBV27,-,15,once,TRBJ2-4